Below, one TCR beta chain is given with its context. This sample was taken from a study of response to subunit inactivated influenza vaccine. Germline assignment: CDR1 SGHTA and CDR2 FQGTGA. This CDR3 is 15 amino acids long. Between the trimmed V and J ends, which lost 9 bases and 0 bases, there was a span of 14 bases. One entry per CDR3 protein results from TCRdb running MiXCR on the RT-PCR reads. This table has approximately 500,000 distinct CDR3 sequences, roughly 25% appearing once. Separately, the same data were catalogued under a study of T cells expressing NK-cell markers. Per that study: The TCR beta cDNA came from 5'RACE template switching with UMIs. The TCR beta repertoires originated in sorted CD3+CD56+NKG2C+, CD3+CD56+NKG2C- and CD3+CD56-NKG2C+ T cells. Several of the donors also had these clonotypes leading their CD3+CD56-NKG2C+ fraction.

Sequenced material: CD4+ T cells sorted from PBMCs, taken roughly 13 days after vaccination. This receptor was identified in a man in his fifties or sixties who received an inactivated influenza vaccine. The chain couples TRBV7-3 to TRBJ2-2; possibly TRBD1 or TRBD2 for D (5 bases each). This chain's CDR3 is CASSTGRSNTGELFF. Written as DNA, the CDR3 is TGTGCCAGTTCGACGGGGCGGTCGAACACCGGGGAGCTGTTTTTT.